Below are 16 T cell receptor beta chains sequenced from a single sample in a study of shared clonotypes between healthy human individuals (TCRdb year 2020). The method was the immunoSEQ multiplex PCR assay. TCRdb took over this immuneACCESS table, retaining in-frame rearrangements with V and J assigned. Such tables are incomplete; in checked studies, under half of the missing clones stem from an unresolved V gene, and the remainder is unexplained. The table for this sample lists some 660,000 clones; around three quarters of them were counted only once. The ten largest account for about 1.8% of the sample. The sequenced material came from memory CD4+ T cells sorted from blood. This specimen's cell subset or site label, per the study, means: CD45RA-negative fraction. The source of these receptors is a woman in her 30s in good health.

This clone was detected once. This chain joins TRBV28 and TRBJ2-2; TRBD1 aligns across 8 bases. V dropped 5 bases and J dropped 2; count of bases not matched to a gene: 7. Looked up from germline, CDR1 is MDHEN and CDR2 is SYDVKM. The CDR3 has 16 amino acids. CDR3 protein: CASSTWTGINTGELFF. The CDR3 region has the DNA TGTGCCAGCAGTACCTGGACAGGGATTAACACCGGGGAGCTGTTTTTT.

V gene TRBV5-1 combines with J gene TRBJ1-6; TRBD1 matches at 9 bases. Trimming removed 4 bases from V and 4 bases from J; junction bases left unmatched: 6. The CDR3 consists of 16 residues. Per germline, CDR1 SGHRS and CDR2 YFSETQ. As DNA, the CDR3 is TGCGCCAGCAGCGGAGGACAGGGGAGTTATAATTCACCCCTCCACTTT. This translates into CASSGGQGSYNSPLHF. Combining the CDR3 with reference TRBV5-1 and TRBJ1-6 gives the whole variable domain KAGVTQTPRYLIKTRGQQVTLSCSPISGHRSVSWYQQTPGQGLQFLFEYFSETQRNKGNFPGRFSGRQFSNSRSEMNVSTLELGDSALYLCASSGGQGSYNSPLHFGNGTRLTVT.

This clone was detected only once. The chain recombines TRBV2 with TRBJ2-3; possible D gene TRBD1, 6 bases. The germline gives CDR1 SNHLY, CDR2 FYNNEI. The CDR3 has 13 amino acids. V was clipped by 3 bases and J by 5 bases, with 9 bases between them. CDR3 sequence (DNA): TGTGCCAGCAGTGATTCAGGGGAAGATACGCAGTATTTT. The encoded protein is CASSDSGEDTQYF.

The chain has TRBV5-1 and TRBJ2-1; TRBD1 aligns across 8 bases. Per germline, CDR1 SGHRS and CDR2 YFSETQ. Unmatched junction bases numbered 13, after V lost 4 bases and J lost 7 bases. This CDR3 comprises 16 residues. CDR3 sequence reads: CASSPGDRTILNEQFF. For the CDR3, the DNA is TGCGCCAGCAGCCCGGGGGACAGGACCATTCTAAATGAGCAGTTCTTC.

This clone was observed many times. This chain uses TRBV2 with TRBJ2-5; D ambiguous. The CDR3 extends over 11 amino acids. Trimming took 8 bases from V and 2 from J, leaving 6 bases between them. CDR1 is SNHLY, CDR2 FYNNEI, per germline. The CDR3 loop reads CASWGQETQYF. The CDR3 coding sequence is TGTGCCAGCTGGGGTCAAGAGACCCAGTACTTC. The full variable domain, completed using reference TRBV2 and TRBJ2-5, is EPEVTQTPSHQVTQMGQEVILRCVPISNHLYFYWYRQILGQKVEFLVSFYNNEISEKSEIFDDQFSVERPDGSNFTLKIRSTKLEDSAMYFCASWGQETQYFGPGTRLLVL.

In nucleotides, the CDR3 is TGTGCCAGCAGCTTGGCACAGAGGAATGAAAAACTGTTTTTT. Translated, it gives CASSLAQRNEKLFF. The rearrangement uses TRBV5-6 and TRBJ1-4; the D is unclear. CDR1 and CDR2 (germline): SGHDT, YYEEEE. Trimming stripped 0 bases from V and 5 bases from J, with 8 bases between. CDR3 length equals 14 residues.

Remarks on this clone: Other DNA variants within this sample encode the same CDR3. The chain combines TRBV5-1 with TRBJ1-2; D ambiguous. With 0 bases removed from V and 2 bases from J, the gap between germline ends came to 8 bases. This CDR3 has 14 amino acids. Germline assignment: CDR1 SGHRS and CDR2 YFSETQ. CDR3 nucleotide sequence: TGCGCCAGCAGCTTGGCACCAGGCAACTATGGCTACACCTTC. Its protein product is CASSLAPGNYGYTF.

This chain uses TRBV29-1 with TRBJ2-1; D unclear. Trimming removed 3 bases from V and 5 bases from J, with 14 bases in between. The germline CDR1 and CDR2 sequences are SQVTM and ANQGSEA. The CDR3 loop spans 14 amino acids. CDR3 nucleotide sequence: TGCAGCGTTGACTGGGCTAGAGGCCACAATGAGCAGTTCTTC. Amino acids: CSVDWARGHNEQFF.

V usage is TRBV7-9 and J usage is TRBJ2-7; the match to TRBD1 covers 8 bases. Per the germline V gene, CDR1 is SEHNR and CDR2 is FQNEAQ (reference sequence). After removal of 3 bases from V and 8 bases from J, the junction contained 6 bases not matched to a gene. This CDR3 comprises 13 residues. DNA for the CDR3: TGTGCCAGCAGCTTCCCACAGGGGGACAAGCAGTACTTC. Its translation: CASSFPQGDKQYF.

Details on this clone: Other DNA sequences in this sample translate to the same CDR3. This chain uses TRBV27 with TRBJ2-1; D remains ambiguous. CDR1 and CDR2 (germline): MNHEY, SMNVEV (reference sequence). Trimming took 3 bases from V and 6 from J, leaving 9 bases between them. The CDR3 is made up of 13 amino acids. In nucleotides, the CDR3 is TGTGCCAGCAGTTTCCGAGAGGTCAATGAGCAGTTCTTC. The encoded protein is CASSFREVNEQFF.

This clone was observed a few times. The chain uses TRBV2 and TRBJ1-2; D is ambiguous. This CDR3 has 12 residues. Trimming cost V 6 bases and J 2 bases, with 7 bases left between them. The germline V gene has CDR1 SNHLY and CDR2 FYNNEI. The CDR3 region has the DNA TGTGCCAGCAGCCAGCTAAACTATGGCTACACCTTC. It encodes CASSQLNYGYTF.

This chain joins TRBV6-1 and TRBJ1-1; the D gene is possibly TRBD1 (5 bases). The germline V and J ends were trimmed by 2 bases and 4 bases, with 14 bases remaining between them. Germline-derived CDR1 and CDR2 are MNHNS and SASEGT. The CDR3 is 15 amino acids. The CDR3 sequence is CASSENADGGTEAFF. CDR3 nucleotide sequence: TGTGCCAGCAGTGAAAATGCGGATGGGGGCACTGAAGCTTTCTTT.

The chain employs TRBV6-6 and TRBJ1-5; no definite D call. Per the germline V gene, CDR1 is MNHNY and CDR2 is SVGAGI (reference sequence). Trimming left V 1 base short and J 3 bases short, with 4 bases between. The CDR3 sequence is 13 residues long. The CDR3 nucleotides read TGTGCCAGCAGTTACTTGGACAATCAGCCCCAGCATTTT. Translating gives CASSYLDNQPQHF.

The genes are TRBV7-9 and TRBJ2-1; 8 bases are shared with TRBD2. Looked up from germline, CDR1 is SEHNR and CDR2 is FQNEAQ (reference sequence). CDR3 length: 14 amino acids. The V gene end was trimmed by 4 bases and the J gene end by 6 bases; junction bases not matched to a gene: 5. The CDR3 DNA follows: TGTGCCAGCAGCTGGGAGCGGGAGCGCAATGAGCAGTTCTTC. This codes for CASSWERERNEQFF.

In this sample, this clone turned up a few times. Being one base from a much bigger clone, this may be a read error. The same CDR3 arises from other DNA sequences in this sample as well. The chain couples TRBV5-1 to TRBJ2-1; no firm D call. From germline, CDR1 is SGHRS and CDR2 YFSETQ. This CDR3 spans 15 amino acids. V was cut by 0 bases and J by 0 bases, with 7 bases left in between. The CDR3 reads CASSLDVSSYNEQFF. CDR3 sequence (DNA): TGCGCCAGCAGCTTGGATGTCAGCTCCTACAATGAGCAGTTCTTC.

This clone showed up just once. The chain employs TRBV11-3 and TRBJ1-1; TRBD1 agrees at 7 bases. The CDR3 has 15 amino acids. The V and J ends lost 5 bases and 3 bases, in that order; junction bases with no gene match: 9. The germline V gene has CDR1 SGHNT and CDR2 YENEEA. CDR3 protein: CASSPDRRRYTEAFF. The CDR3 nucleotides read TGTGCCAGCAGCCCGGACAGGCGGAGGTACACTGAAGCTTTCTTT.